Listed here is a single T cell receptor beta chain. By its share of the sample, this clonotype is medium-sized (0.01 to 0.1%). Its target antigen remains unknown. No much larger clonotype is one base removed from it; base qualities were not supplied. This sample stems from a study of human T cells and chemical hapten exposure (dated by TCRdb to about 2021). About the investigation overall: For sensitization, 2% DPC in acetone was applied to an approximately 2 cm by approximately 2 cm area of upper inner arm skin. Roughly 30 alopecia patients provided blood for TCR sequencing at one to four time points (pre-sensitization, 2, 6 and 24 weeks). Patients additionally received weekly therapeutic DPC doses to the scalp throughout the roughly 26-week study period. This study followed changes in the peripheral blood TCR repertoire in vivo during primary and secondary sensitization of alopecia patients to the hapten diphenylcyclopropenone (DPC). Patch testing was done on the upper back using Finn chambers containing 0.01% DPC, and results were scored after 6 days according to International Contact Dermatitis Research Group standards. The mostly female patient cohort included alopecia areata with under or over 50% scalp involvement, alopecia totalis and alopecia universalis. Libraries were combined into a pool for sequencing, and differences in TCR yield between samples came mainly from small differences in library volumes within the pool. Blood samples were taken from patients before sensitization (week 0) and at 2, 6 and about 24 weeks after DPC sensitization.

The time point label here, explained by the study, means: patch test 1, 2 weeks after DPC sensitization. Explained via the paper, the treatment or condition label denotes: therapeutic diphenylcyclopropenone sensitization with weekly scalp DPC. Blood at each patch-test visit was drawn before the patch test was applied. Eligible patients were aged 18 to 70, diagnosed with alopecia, deemed suitable for DPC therapy, and excluded if pregnant. Total RNA was extracted from unfractionated whole blood that had been collected in Tempus Blood RNA tubes. Trimming costs V 1 base and J 5 bases, and their ends lie 9 bases apart. Reading the germline V gene gives CDR1 SNHLY and CDR2 FYNNEI. The CDR3 sequence holds 14 residues, the cysteine and phenylalanine included. This entry keeps only the CDR3 DNA: 42 bases, framed from base 1. Libraries were made using RACE. Sequencing was performed on a NextSeq 500. During library preparation, unique molecular identifiers were attached to individual cDNA molecules so that TCRs could be counted in a quantitative, reproducible way. Each blood RNA sample was used to sequence both TCR alpha and TCR beta chains. The authors processed their data as follows. Samples had a median of around 92,000 TCRs, with a range from 23,224 to 690,600. The Decombinator software suite was used to annotate the V, J and CDR3 of the TCR reads. For PS versus PT1 abundance plots, all samples were subsampled to the same number of TCRs (28,000). Expanded TCRs were defined as absent before sensitization and observed at least eight times at the 2-week time point. The raw public data were reprocessed by TCRdb itself: fastp quality trimming at Q25, MiXCR clonotype calling, in-frame beta chains only. Rows matching on CDR3 protein sequence are summarized as one entry with the most common DNA and genes. TCRdb, not the authors, supplied the V and J calls. The sample table contains fewer than 100,000 distinct CDR3 sequences; only one count was recorded for roughly 12% of them. 2% to 2.5% of the sample belongs to the ten largest clones.

Here is what the overall study found, with its caveats: DPC sensitization did not change the number of TCRs with a frequency above 1 in 1000, and there was no evidence of changes in global repertoire structure. Significantly more large CDR3 similarity clusters were formed by expanded TCRs than by pre-sensitization or healthy control sets, consistent with antigen-driven responses. Patch test score correlated positively with the number of PT1 expanded TCRs, reaching significance at thresholds 8, 16 and 32 but not at 4. Repeated subsampling changed both the strength of the expansion versus patch-test correlation and the threshold at which the correlation became significant. Because every patient had alopecia, a presumed autoimmune disease, the patients' immune response might differ from that of healthy individuals.

Source: whole blood, taken in connection with sensitization to the hapten diphenylcyclopropenone (DPC). The clonotype was recovered from a woman in her thirties or forties with alopecia areata. Some clones in this sample may be carry-over from other donors' samples. The V and J segments used are TRBV2 and TRBJ2-1, with the D gene not confidently named. CDR3 reads: CASSEDSSHNEQFF. The sequenced DNA: TGTGCCAGCAGTGAAGACAGTTCCCACAATGAGCAGTTCTTC.